This entry lists 15 T cell receptor beta chains sequenced from one sample in a study of blood T cell repertoires in COVID-19. Profiling relied on immunoSEQ multiplex PCR, and the TCRdb table lists in-frame clones only, not all of them. The table shows around 200,000 clones, with more than 70% occurring only once. Source material: peripheral blood. The receptors come from a woman between 50 and 59 years old with acute or convalescent COVID-19.

V is TRBV28 and J is TRBJ1-5, with unresolved D. The V gene lost 6 bases and the J gene lost 12 bases, with 21 bases spanning the gap. This CDR3 has 14 residues. Looked up from germline, CDR1 is MDHEN and CDR2 is SYDVKM. The CDR3 spells CASSQTSPAIGQHF. DNA of the CDR3: TGTGCCAGCAGCCAAACCTCACCCGCAATCGGCCAGCATTTT.

The chain joins TRBV27 to TRBJ2-3; a weak D match, TRBD2 (5 bases). CDR1 MNHEY and CDR2 SMNVEV come from the germline V gene (reference sequence). V dropped 3 bases and J dropped 7 bases, with 11 bases sitting between them. The CDR3 is 13 residues long. The CDR3 loop is CASSFRGENTQYF. The DNA of the CDR3 is TGTGCCAGCAGTTTCCGGGGAGAAAATACGCAGTATTTT.

The rearrangement joins TRBV2 to TRBJ2-7, with 14 bases matching TRBD2. Germline V gene sequence: CDR1 SNHLY, CDR2 FYNNEI. The CDR3 consists of 16 residues. V lost 6 bases to trimming and J lost 7 bases; unmatched junction nucleotides: 11. The CDR3 DNA reads TGTGCCAGCAGGGGACCGGGACTAGCGGGAGTAGGGGAGCAGTACTTC. Protein product: CASRGPGLAGVGEQYF. Combining the CDR3 with reference TRBV2 and TRBJ2-7 gives the whole variable domain EPEVTQTPSHQVTQMGQEVILRCVPISNHLYFYWYRQILGQKVEFLVSFYNNEISEKSEIFDDQFSVERPDGSNFTLKIRSTKLEDSAMYFCASRGPGLAGVGEQYFGPGTRLTVT.

The rearrangement links TRBV27 to TRBJ2-2, with 7 positions matching TRBD2. Per the germline V gene, CDR1 is MNHEY and CDR2 is SMNVEV (reference sequence). V shed 11 bases, J shed 6 bases, and the junction held 12 bases outside the gene matches. CDR3 length: 14 residues. The CDR3 DNA reads TGTGCCCGTGCCGGGGGGAGATGCCCCGGGGAGCTGTTTTTT. This sequence encodes CARAGGRCPGELFF.

The chain carries TRBV27 and TRBJ1-1; D possibly corresponds to TRBD1 (6 bases). Per germline, CDR1 MNHEY and CDR2 SMNVEV (reference sequence). V shed 6 bases and J shed 4 bases, with 18 bases lying between them. This CDR3 has 15 amino acids. CDR3 nucleotide sequence: TGTGCCAGCAGGGGGGCGGGGGTGCGAGGCACTGAAGCTTTCTTT. This gives the protein CASRGAGVRGTEAFF.

The chain carries TRBV6-5 and TRBJ1-6; the D gene is possibly TRBD1 (6 bases). V lost 6 bases and J lost 6, with 12 bases in between. Germline V gene data show CDR1 as MNHEY and CDR2 as SVGAGI. The CDR3 totals 14 residues. In DNA, the CDR3 is TGTGCCAGCAGCTTCGGACAGCCTAATTCACCCCTCCACTTT. Translation: CASSFGQPNSPLHF.

The chain uses TRBV5-1 and TRBJ2-1; D gene uncertain. With 4 bases removed from V and 10 bases from J, the gap between germline ends came to 21 bases. The germline V gene encodes CDR1 SGHRS and CDR2 YFSETQ. CDR3 size: 15 residues. This CDR3 reads CASSGLGFDDGEQFF. CDR3 nucleotide sequence: TGCGCCAGCAGCGGGCTTGGTTTCGACGATGGCGAGCAGTTCTTC.

The gene calls are TRBV27 and TRBJ1-2, with 7 bases matching TRBD1. Looked up from germline, CDR1 is MNHEY and CDR2 is SMNVEV (reference sequence). After removal of 9 bases from V and 5 bases from J, the junction contained 9 bases not matched to a gene. CDR3 length equals 13 residues. CDR3 DNA sequence: TGTGCCAGTGGAGCGGACAGGCTGTATGGCTACACCTTC. Protein sequence: CASGADRLYGYTF.

The V and J genes are TRBV3-1 (or the pseudogene TRBV3-2) and TRBJ1-2; D not certain. The V and J ends lost 4 bases and 3 bases respectively, with 6 bases between them. The CDR3 is 12 amino acids. Per germline, CDR1 LGHDT and CDR2 YNNKEL (reference sequence). The CDR3 nucleotides read TGTGCCAGCAGCCGCGAGGACTATGGCTACACCTTC. It codes for CASSREDYGYTF.

The chain carries TRBV25-1 and TRBJ1-2; no reliable D call. This CDR3 has 14 residues. The V gene's germline CDR1 is MGHDK and CDR2 SYGVNS. V was clipped by 1 base and J by 4 bases, with 10 bases between them. CDR3 sequence reads: CASSEWYSLYGYTF. CDR3 bases: TGTGCCAGCAGTGAATGGTACAGCCTCTATGGCTACACCTTC.

This chain uses TRBV10-1 with TRBJ2-7, with D maybe TRBD1 (5 bases). V gave up 2 bases and J gave up 6 bases, with 11 bases separating them. This CDR3 is built from 13 residues. CDR1 is WNHNN and CDR2 is SYGVQD in the germline V gene (reference sequence). This CDR3 is CASSEHRLGEQYF. CDR3 bases: TGCGCCAGCAGTGAGCACAGGTTAGGCGAGCAGTACTTC.

V usage is TRBV28 and J usage is TRBJ2-7; D unclear. Germline values: CDR1 MDHEN, CDR2 SYDVKM. The length of the CDR3 is 14 residues. V was clipped by 2 bases and J by 5 bases, with 13 bases between them. In nucleotides, the CDR3 is TGTGCCAGCAGTTTAAGTGGAGTGAGGAACGAGCAGTACTTC. It is translated as CASSLSGVRNEQYF. Based on the CDR3 plus reference TRBV28 and TRBJ2-7, the full variable domain is DVKVTQSSRYLVKRTGEKVFLECVQDMDHENMFWYRQDPGLGLRLIYFSYDVKMKEKGDIPEGYSVSREKKERFSLILESASTNQTSMYLCASSLSGVRNEQYFGPGTRLTVT.

This clone has a single count. This CDR3 reads CASSGQRGEKLFF. The CDR3 region has the DNA TGTGCCAGCTCAGGACAGAGAGGCGAAAAACTGTTTTTT. J is TRBJ1-4 and V is TRBV18; a possible D gene is TRBD1 (6 bases). This CDR3 comprises 13 residues. Germline assignment: CDR1 KGHSH and CDR2 LQKENI. Trimming stripped 5 bases from V and 8 bases from J, with 12 bases between.

In this sample, this clone turned up once. This chain joins TRBV5-4 and TRBJ2-2, with D possibly matching TRBD2 (6 bases). Trimming took off 4 bases at V and 3 bases at J, with 16 bases between the two ends. The germline CDR1 and CDR2 sequences are SGHNT and YYREEE (reference sequence). The CDR3 sequence is 16 residues long. The CDR3 sequence: CASSRITPGDTGELFF. CDR3 nucleotides: TGTGCCAGCAGCCGTATAACCCCGGGAGACACCGGGGAGCTGTTTTTT. Together with reference TRBV5-4 and TRBJ2-2, the CDR3 gives the full variable domain: ETGVTQSPTHLIKTRGQQVTLRCSSQSGHNTVSWYQQALGQGPQFIFQYYREEENGRGNFPPRFSGLQFPNYSSELNVNALELDDSALYLCASSRITPGDTGELFFGEGSRLTVL.

As to this clone: One end of the junction fails to match germline, which may point to a read error. The chain combines TRBV7-7 with TRBJ2-1; 7 bases line up with TRBD2. The germline CDR1 and CDR2 sequences are SSHAT and FNYEAQ (reference sequence). This CDR3 is 16 amino acids long. Here the CDR3 reads CASSLAGLAAYNEQFF. The CDR3 bases are TGTGCTAGCAGCTTAGCAGGCCTAGCGGCTTACAATGAGCAGTTCTTC.